Listed below are T cell receptor beta chains from one sample, sequenced in a study of graft-versus-host responses after intestinal transplantation. Antigen specificity for these receptors is unknown. This table comes from immunoSEQ multiplex PCR, and its TCRdb copy is limited to in-frame clones, with some not included. The data hold some 140,000 clones, with around nine tenths observed a single time. The sample in question was unstimulated CD4+ T cells sorted from spleen or lymph node cells, obtained before intestinal transplant. These TCRs come from a human donor who received an intestinal transplant. Both conserved end residues are part of each CDR3. The D gene is left open where the match is weak. For some rows the clone size is stated as once, few or many, or as a class when expanded; others skip it.

V: TRBV19; size: few; J: TRBJ2-1; D: -; DNA: TGTGCCAGTAGTGGAGGGGGAGGGTACAATGAGCAGTTCTTC; CDR3: CASSGGGGYNEQFF
V: TRBV4-3; size: -; J: TRBJ2-7; D: -; DNA: TGCGCCAGCAGCCAAAACCACCAGTCGTTTTACGAGCAGTACTTC; CDR3: CASSQNHQSFYEQYF
V: TRBV10-3; size: -; J: TRBJ2-3; D: TRBD2; DNA: TGTGCCATCAGTGAGTTGGGACTAGCGGGGGCATCCACAGATACGCAGTATTTT; CDR3: CAISELGLAGASTDTQYF
V: TRBV4-2; size: -; J: TRBJ1-1; D: TRBD1; DNA: TGTGCCAGCAGCCAAGAGGGGACAGGGTCCACTGAAGCTTTCTTT; CDR3: CASSQEGTGSTEAFF
V: TRBV5-1; size: -; J: TRBJ2-7; D: -; DNA: TGCGCCAGCAGCGTTACGGGGCCGTTTGAGCAGTACTTC; CDR3: CASSVTGPFEQYF
V: TRBV28; size: -; J: TRBJ2-4; D: -; DNA: TGTGCCAGCAGTAAGCCCGTTGGAGGGATGGGCAAAAACATTCAGTACTTC; CDR3: CASSKPVGGMGKNIQYF
V: TRBV5-6; size: -; J: TRBJ2-7; D: TRBD1; DNA: TGTGCCAGCAGCTCCGTAGGACAGGAACCCTACGAGCAGTACTTC; CDR3: CASSSVGQEPYEQYF
V: TRBV5-4; size: -; J: TRBJ2-7; D: -; DNA: TGTGCCAGCAGCTACCAGGGGGGCCGCTCCTACGAGCAGTACTTC; CDR3: CASSYQGGRSYEQYF
V: TRBV5-4; size: -; J: TRBJ1-3; D: -; DNA: TGTGCCACGAGGGACCGAGGAAACACCATATATTTT; CDR3: CATRDRGNTIYF
V: TRBV5-6; size: -; J: TRBJ1-1; D: TRBD1; DNA: TGTGCCAGCAGCTTACAGGGGGTTCTTACTGAAGCTTTCTTT; CDR3: CASSLQGVLTEAFF
V: TRBV29-1; size: -; J: TRBJ2-7; D: TRBD2; DNA: TGCAGCGTTGAATGGCGTAGCGGGGGCCCCTACGAGCAGTACTTC; CDR3: CSVEWRSGGPYEQYF
V: TRBV5-5; size: -; J: TRBJ2-1; D: -; DNA: TGTGCCAGCTGCGACGGAGGGCCGTTGGATGAGCAGTTCTTC; CDR3: CASCDGGPLDEQFF
V: TRBV7-7; size: -; J: TRBJ2-2; D: -; DNA: TGTGCTAGCAGTGACCTCCGGGGGCCCCACACCGGGGAGCTGTTTTTT; CDR3: CASSDLRGPHTGELFF
V: TRBV30; size: -; J: TRBJ2-1; D: TRBD1; DNA: TGTGCCTGGAGTCAGGGACAGCGAGGCTACAATGAGCAGTTCTTC; CDR3: CAWSQGQRGYNEQFF
V: TRBV6-5; size: -; J: TRBJ2-2; D: -; DNA: TGTGCCAGCAGTTATGGAAGCCCGAACACCGGGGAGCTGTTTTTT; CDR3: CASSYGSPNTGELFF
V: TRBV30; size: -; J: TRBJ1-6; D: -; DNA: TGTGCCTGGAATCAGGGCGCCAATTCACCCCTCCACTTT; CDR3: CAWNQGANSPLHF
V: TRBV6-5; size: -; J: TRBJ2-3; D: -; DNA: TGTGCCAGCAGTTACTCGACCACAGATACGCAGTATTTT; CDR3: CASSYSTTDTQYF
V: TRBV30; size: -; J: TRBJ1-1; D: -; DNA: TGTGCCTCGGGGGAAGGGACGGCTTTCTTT; CDR3: CASGEGTAFF
V: TRBV19; size: -; J: TRBJ1-5; D: -; DNA: TGTGCCAGTAGTACCTATAGCGGACTCGAGGGCAATCAGCCCCAGCATTTT; CDR3: CASSTYSGLEGNQPQHF
V: TRBV5-6; size: -; J: TRBJ1-6; D: -; DNA: TGTGCCAGCAGCTTGCCCCGTTCTTCACCCCTCCACTTT; CDR3: CASSLPRSSPLHF
V: TRBV9; size: -; J: TRBJ2-1; D: -; DNA: TGTGCCAGCAGCGTAGGGAGGGGCAATGAGCAGTTCTTC; CDR3: CASSVGRGNEQFF
V: TRBV6-5; size: -; J: TRBJ1-3; D: -; DNA: TGTGCCAGCAGTTACTCCGGGGGGCTAGTAGGAAACACCATATATTTT; CDR3: CASSYSGGLVGNTIYF
V: TRBV28; size: once; J: TRBJ2-4; D: TRBD2; DNA: TGTGCCAGCAGACCCACTAGCGCGGCAAACATTCAGTACTTC; CDR3: CASRPTSAANIQYF
V: TRBV4-1; size: few; J: TRBJ2-7; D: TRBD1; DNA: TGCGCCAGCAGCCAAGGGGACAGGAGGAGCTCCTACGAGCAGTACTTC; CDR3: CASSQGDRRSSYEQYF
V: TRBV9; size: -; J: TRBJ2-2; D: TRBD2; DNA: TGTGCCAGCAGCCCCCTTGGCGGGAGAGGTACCGGGGAGCTGTTTTTT; CDR3: CASSPLGGRGTGELFF
V: TRBV9; size: -; J: TRBJ1-5; D: -; DNA: TGTGCCAGCAGCGTAGAGGACCGGCAGCCCCAGCATTTT; CDR3: CASSVEDRQPQHF
V: TRBV7-6; size: -; J: TRBJ1-3; D: -; DNA: TGTGCCAGCAGCCCCCGACAGGGAAACACCATATATTTT; CDR3: CASSPRQGNTIYF
V: TRBV6-1; size: -; J: TRBJ2-3; D: -; DNA: TGTGCCAGCAGCGTTAGCGGTAGCACAGATACGCAGTATTTT; CDR3: CASSVSGSTDTQYF
V: TRBV10-2; size: -; J: TRBJ2-5; D: TRBD2; DNA: TGCGCCAGCAGGTTGACTAGCGGGCGACTGCAAGAGACCCAGTACTTC; CDR3: CASRLTSGRLQETQYF
V: TRBV7-2; size: once; J: TRBJ2-1; D: TRBD2; DNA: TGTGCCAGCAGCTCAGCCCGGACTAGCGGGAGGACTGACATCTCCTACAATGAGCAGTTCTTC; CDR3: CASSSARTSGRTDISYNEQFF
V: TRBV5-5; size: -; J: TRBJ2-7; D: TRBD1; DNA: TGTGCCAGCAGCTCCAGGGGGTGGTCCTACGAGCAGTACTTC; CDR3: CASSSRGWSYEQYF
V: TRBV6-1; size: -; J: TRBJ2-3; D: TRBD2; DNA: TGTGCCAGCAGGGGACTAGCGGGAGTCCGAGATACGCAGTATTTT; CDR3: CASRGLAGVRDTQYF
V: TRBV14; size: -; J: TRBJ2-7; D: TRBD2; DNA: TGTGCCAGCAGCCAAGGACTAGCTTTCCACGAGCAGTACTTC; CDR3: CASSQGLAFHEQYF
V: TRBV27; size: -; J: TRBJ1-3; D: -; DNA: TGTGCCAGCGCCATGGATAGGGCGCTCTCTGGAAACACCATATATTTT; CDR3: CASAMDRALSGNTIYF
V: TRBV18; size: -; J: TRBJ1-1; D: -; DNA: TGTGCCAGCTCACCAGGCGGTATGAACACTGAAGCTTTCTTT; CDR3: CASSPGGMNTEAFF
V: TRBV18; size: -; J: TRBJ2-2; D: -; DNA: TGTGCCAGCTCACCGCTGGGGACCGGGGAGCTGTTTTTT; CDR3: CASSPLGTGELFF
V: TRBV5-1; size: -; J: TRBJ1-5; D: -; DNA: TGCGCCAGCAGCTTGGGCGGGGGGTACGGCAATCAGCCCCAGCATTTT; CDR3: CASSLGGGYGNQPQHF